These T cell receptor beta chains were read from a single sample in a study of blood T cell repertoires in COVID-19. Profiling relied on immunoSEQ multiplex PCR, and the TCRdb table lists in-frame clones only, not all of them. The data hold over 200,000 clones, with roughly 84% observed a single time. Specimen: peripheral blood. The receptor source for this set is a woman over 75 with active or convalescent COVID-19. Both conserved end residues are trimmed from each CDR3.

V: TRBV27; CDR3: ASSLSTIPEF
V: TRBV27; CDR3: ASSLYRQPLVGAF
V: TRBV6-4; CDR3: ASSTGQGQGPQH
V: TRBV5-1; CDR3: ASRQDRAFSYEQY
V: TRBV3-1/TRBV3-2; CDR3: ASSRATGINQPQH
V: TRBV12-5; CDR3: ASGLSTGRRGYT
V: TRBV5-4; CDR3: ASSLDQGADTQY
V: TRBV11-3; CDR3: ASSPTQGEEQPQH
V: TRBV4-2; CDR3: ASRPMGQGQNYGYT
V: TRBV4-2; CDR3: ASSQGEDRTGELF
V: TRBV5-1; CDR3: ASSPQGNYGYT
V: TRBV5-1; CDR3: ASSYEPATGSGANVLT
V: TRBV6-2/TRBV6-3; CDR3: ASSDGRWGDYGYT
V: TRBV4-1; CDR3: ASSQYGGNEQF
V: TRBV6-5; CDR3: ASSPGASGRTQY
V: TRBV15; CDR3: ATRLAGGRQETQY
V: TRBV7-2; CDR3: ASSLPTGKAGIYNEQF
V: TRBV19; CDR3: ASSTPRGGWNTEAF
V: TRBV9; CDR3: ASSVDGTGYTEAF
V: TRBV6-2/TRBV6-3; CDR3: ASSYRLEETQY
V: TRBV14; CDR3: ASSQFGTRAF